This TCR beta chain was documented in a study of OX40 agonist ivuxolimab in advanced cancers. In the study overall: A mean age of approximately 64 years, range 23 to 79, was recorded, and roughly 83% were male.

A note on this clone: The target antigen is unknown.

Overall study results and limits: At 0.1 to 3.0 mg/kg and by week 6, CD4+ and CD8+ T cells in the blood had expanded clonally.

Clones were read by immunoSEQ multiplex PCR, and TCRdb kept only the in-frame ones, dropping some. Of about 100,000 clones in the sample, less than 95% are singletons; the top ten hold approximately 0.3%. From germline, CDR1 is SNHLY and CDR2 FYNNEI. CDR3 length: 14 amino acids. The V gene end was trimmed by 5 bases and the J gene end by 2 bases; junction bases not matched to a gene: 4. The sequence was obtained from an adult with an advanced solid tumor such as melanoma, head and neck, liver or kidney cancer. The rearrangement links TRBV2 to TRBJ2-7; 9 bases agree with TRBD2. Sequenced material: CD4+ or CD8+ T cells sorted from blood, taken in a trial of the OX40 agonist ivuxolimab. The chain's CDR3 is CASSTGLAAYEQYF. CDR3 in DNA: TGTGCCAGCAGTACGGGACTAGCAGCCTACGAGCAGTACTTC.